This T cell receptor (beta chain) stems from a study of a mutant IDH1 vaccine in newly diagnosed glioma. Specified time point: baseline, week 1 (first vaccination visit). Treatment indicated: pre-vaccination baseline after standard-of-care therapy. This clone occurred once. Using immunoSEQ multiplex PCR, the repertoire was profiled, and TCRdb retains in-frame clones only, with some absent. This sample has around 37,000 clones, with roughly 80% found just once. The clonotype was recovered from a middle-aged man with glioma. Some clones in this sample may be carry-over from other donors' samples. Source: PBMCs, taken from a glioma patient treated with radiotherapy, temozolomide or both.

CDR3 bases: TGTGCCAGCAGTTATAAGGAACCTGGAAACACCATATATTTT. It encodes CASSYKEPGNTIYF. The J gene is TRBJ1-3, the V gene TRBV6-5, with unresolved D. V was shortened by 3 bases and J by 2 bases, with 8 bases between the two germline ends. The CDR3 is 14 amino acids. Germline loops: CDR1 MNHEY, CDR2 SVGAGI.